This T cell receptor beta chain was recorded in a study of T cells in Graves' hyperthyroidism and ophthalmopathy. Whole-study results and caveats: In the analysis, a 13 V-J model separated ophthalmopathy from stable hyperthyroidism.

The TCR beta CDR3 regions underwent amplification using RNA transcripts as the source. First-round RT-PCR with HTBI primers amplified the TCR CDR3 region. MiXCR, applied by TCRdb to the multiplex PCR reads, yields one record per CDR3 protein. Here the sample spans 550,000 to 600,000 distinct CDR3 sequences, approximately 15% being singletons. In this sample, this clonotype turned up a few times. Its target is unknown. Hyperthyroidism, newly diagnosed and lasting under 2 months, affected patients aged 18 to 65. Used for diagnoses were clinical symptoms, serum thyroxine and TRAb, thyroid ultrasound and orbital computed tomography. V gave up 10 bases and J gave up 6 bases, with 13 bases separating them. Germline lookup yields CDR1 MDHEN and CDR2 SYDVKM. This CDR3 is 11 amino acids long.

The clonotype comes from a woman younger than 30 with Graves' hyperthyroidism. Material for sequencing was blood. V gene TRBV28 combines with J gene TRBJ2-7; possible D gene TRBD2, 6 bases. The CDR3 is CATGTPSEQYF. CDR3 nucleotides: TGTGCCACCGGGACTCCCTCCGAGCAGTACTTC.